A single sample is the source of the 2 T cell receptor beta chains below, sequenced in a study of blood T cell repertoires in COVID-19. Here immunoSEQ multiplex PCR was the method, and the copy in TCRdb shows in-frame clones only, minus some. This table has tens of thousands of clones, about 80% appearing once. Sequencing was done on a sample of peripheral blood. All receptors come from a man between 65 and 85 years old with active COVID-19.

The chain combines TRBV30 with TRBJ1-2, with 8 bases aligning to TRBD1. The germline CDR1 and CDR2 sequences are GTSNPN and SVGIG (reference sequence). The CDR3 length is 14 residues. Trimming cost V 2 bases and J 4 bases; bases outside gene matches: 6. The CDR3 is CAWSMGQAIYGYTF. The DNA of the CDR3 is TGTGCCTGGAGTATGGGACAGGCAATCTATGGCTACACCTTC.

V usage is TRBV29-1 and J usage is TRBJ2-7; 9 bases are shared with TRBD1. The V gene end was trimmed by 3 bases and the J gene end by 7 bases; junction bases not matched to a gene: 10. This CDR3 region has 14 residues. Germline V gene lookup returns CDR1 SQVTM and CDR2 ANQGSEA. As DNA, the CDR3 is TGCAGCGTTGAGGGACAGGGCCCTACGGGAGAGCAGTACTTC. This encodes CSVEGQGPTGEQYF.